Following are 15 T cell receptor beta chains from one sample sequenced in a study of OX40 agonist ivuxolimab in advanced cancers. Assay used: immunoSEQ multiplex PCR; TCRdb lists only in-frame clones, some missing. The repertoire holds some 86,000 clones, with about 90% as singletons. Sample: CD4+ or CD8+ T cells sorted from blood, taken in a trial of the OX40 agonist ivuxolimab. The receptors were sampled from an adult with an advanced solid tumor such as melanoma, head and neck, liver or kidney cancer.

V gene TRBV28 combines with J gene TRBJ1-4, with D tentatively TRBD1 (6 bases). Trimming shortened V by 3 bases and J by 4 bases, and 15 bases separated the two germline ends. The length of the CDR3 is 16 residues. Germline-derived CDR1 and CDR2 are MDHEN and SYDVKM. CDR3 loop: CASSFGTSDINEKLFF. The CDR3 region has the DNA TGTGCCAGCAGTTTTGGGACAAGCGACATTAATGAAAAACTGTTTTTT. The whole variable domain, filled in from reference TRBV28 and TRBJ1-4, reads DVKVTQSSRYLVKRTGEKVFLECVQDMDHENMFWYRQDPGLGLRLIYFSYDVKMKEKGDIPEGYSVSREKKERFSLILESASTNQTSMYLCASSFGTSDINEKLFFGSGTQLSVL.

The V and J genes are TRBV18 and TRBJ1-1; D ambiguous. The germline CDR1 and CDR2 sequences are KGHSH and LQKENI. V was pared by 3 bases and J by 0 bases, with 14 bases between. The CDR3 is made up of 16 amino acids. The CDR3 DNA is TGTGCCAGCTCACCGCCGTCTCGGGCACTGAACACTGAAGCTTTCTTT. Translating it yields CASSPPSRALNTEAFF.

The gene calls are TRBV19 and TRBJ2-2; 8 bases are shared with TRBD1. The germline gives CDR1 LNHDA, CDR2 SQIVND (reference sequence). CDR3 length: 16 residues. V was pared by 6 bases and J by 2 bases, with 8 bases of the junction left unmatched. The DNA of the CDR3 is TGTGCCAGTAGCGGGACTGGACAGGGAAACACCGGGGAGCTGTTTTTT. Its translation is CASSGTGQGNTGELFF.

V is TRBV9 and J is TRBJ1-6; 7 bases match TRBD1. CDR1 and CDR2 (germline): SGDLS, YYNGEE. After removal of 3 bases from V and 12 bases from J, the junction contained 18 bases not matched to a gene. The CDR3 has 17 residues. As DNA, the CDR3 is TGTGCCAGCAGCGCATCCACAGGGGTGGGACCCGGACGACCCCTCCACTTT. Translating it yields CASSASTGVGPGRPLHF. Using reference TRBV9 and TRBJ1-6 for the parts outside the CDR3, the full variable domain is DSGVTQTPKHLITATGQRVTLRCSPRSGDLSVYWYQQSLDQGLQFLIQYYNGEERAKGNILERFSAQQFPDLHSELNLSSLELGDSALYFCASSASTGVGPGRPLHFGNGTRLTVT.

This chain uses TRBV6-5 with TRBJ2-1; D unclear. The V end was cut by 4 bases, the J end by 4 bases, with 14 bases between. The germline V gene has CDR1 MNHEY and CDR2 SVGAGI. The length of the CDR3 is 15 residues. CDR3 residues: CASSSSETLYNEQFF. The CDR3 DNA reads TGTGCCAGCAGTTCCTCGGAGACCCTATACAATGAGCAGTTCTTC.

The V and J genes are TRBV7-9 and TRBJ1-2; D is ambiguous. Trimming pared 5 bases from V and 8 bases from J, leaving 15 bases between. The germline CDR1 and CDR2 sequences are SEHNR and FQNEAQ (reference sequence). The CDR3 is 13 amino acids. CDR3 loop: CASSVDGPRGYTF. As DNA, the CDR3 is TGTGCCAGCAGCGTCGACGGGCCGAGGGGCTACACCTTC. The full variable domain, its missing parts supplied by reference TRBV7-9 and TRBJ1-2, is DTGVSQNPRHKITKRGQNVTFRCDPISEHNRLYWYRQTLGQGPEFLTYFQNEAQLEKSRLLSDRFSAERPKGSFSTLEIQRTEQGDSAMYLCASSVDGPRGYTFGSGTRLTVV.

Of note for this clone: One end of the junction is discordant with germline, which a read error may explain. The chain has TRBV2 and TRBJ2-5; possibly TRBD1 for D (5 bases). Germline V lookup: CDR1 SNHLY, CDR2 FYNNEI. The CDR3 is 14 amino acids. DNA for the CDR3: TGTGCCGGCAGTGAATTAGGGGCTTTAGAGACCCAGTACTTC. Residues: CAGSELGALETQYF. The full variable domain, with the rest looked up from reference TRBV2 and TRBJ2-5, is EPEVTQTPSHQVTQMGQEVILRCVPISNHLYFYWYRQILGQKVEFLVSFYNNEISEKSEIFDDQFSVERPDGSNFTLKIRSTKLEDSAMYFCAGSELGALETQYFGPGTRLLVL.

The CDR3 region has the DNA TGTGCCAGCAGCCCCCGCGCGGGAGGTAATTCACCCCTCCACTTT. Amino acid sequence: CASSPRAGGNSPLHF. The V call is TRBV25-1, the J call TRBJ1-6, with D unresolved. The CDR3 has 15 amino acids. Germline CDR1 is MGHDK and CDR2 is SYGVNS. Trimming cost V 6 bases and J 6 bases, with 15 bases left between them.

This chain links TRBV6-5 with TRBJ1-2, with D maybe TRBD1 (5 bases). The CDR3 has 16 amino acids. The germline gives CDR1 MNHEY, CDR2 SVGAGI. The germline V and J ends were trimmed by 4 bases and 1 base, with 16 bases remaining between them. CDR3 residues: CASSSSSGQVNYGYTF. CDR3 DNA sequence: TGTGCCAGCAGTTCCTCCTCGGGGCAGGTTAACTATGGCTACACCTTC.

This chain's CDR3 is CASSLAERGTHEQYF. The CDR3 DNA follows: TGTGCCAGCAGCTTGGCTGAGCGGGGAACCCACGAGCAGTACTTC. The chain links TRBV5-7 to TRBJ2-7; 7 nucleotides line up with TRBD2. TRBV5-7 belongs to the ORF category, with a function that is uncertain. J lost 5 bases, V lost 0 bases, and 8 bases had no gene match. This CDR3 is built from 15 residues.

This clone was found once. The V gene is TRBV4-2, the J gene TRBJ2-3; 11 bases agree with TRBD2. The CDR3 runs 17 residues. The J segment lost 3 bases and the V segment lost 4 bases, leaving 9 bases of the junction unmatched. In germline, CDR1 is LGHNA, CDR2 YNFKEQ. The CDR3 loop reads CASSPSGGTEMTDTQYF. CDR3 in DNA: TGTGCCAGCAGCCCTAGCGGGGGGACCGAAATGACAGATACGCAGTATTTT.

This rearrangement joins TRBV6-1 to TRBJ1-4, with D possibly TRBD1 on 6 matching bases. V was pared by 4 bases and J by 2 bases, with 14 bases between. CDR3 size: 16 residues. From germline, CDR1 is MNHNS and CDR2 SASEGT. The CDR3 nucleotides are TGTGCCAGCAGTGGCCGAATAGGGGGTACTAATGAAAAACTGTTTTTT. It encodes CASSGRIGGTNEKLFF.

This clone was seen just once. CDR3 sequence reads: CASSLGPRDRDYEQYF. The CDR3 DNA reads as TGCGCCAGCAGCTTGGGCCCCCGGGACAGAGACTACGAGCAGTACTTC. The chain has TRBV5-1 and TRBJ2-7; 7 bases are shared with TRBD1. Germline-derived CDR1 and CDR2 are SGHRS and YFSETQ. Trimming at V came to 0 bases and at J to 3 bases, leaving 9 bases not matched to a gene. The CDR3 has 16 residues.

The rearrangement joins TRBV5-4 to TRBJ1-2; weak D call: TRBD1 (6 bases). Germline CDR1 and CDR2: SGHNT and YYREEE (reference sequence). CDR3 size: 13 residues. V shed 0 bases and J shed 10 bases, with 13 bases lying between them. The CDR3 sequence: CASSLEPTGYYTF. The CDR3 DNA sequence: TGTGCCAGCAGCTTGGAGCCCACAGGGTACTACACCTTC.

The chain carries TRBV30 and TRBJ1-2; tentative D call: TRBD1 (5 bases). The germline V gene has CDR1 GTSNPN and CDR2 SVGIG (reference sequence). Trimming removed 1 base from V and 4 bases from J, with 13 bases in between. The length of the CDR3 is 14 residues. In nucleotides, the CDR3 is TGTGCCTGGAGTGCCAAATTTGGGGCCTATGGCTACACCTTC. Amino acid sequence: CAWSAKFGAYGYTF.